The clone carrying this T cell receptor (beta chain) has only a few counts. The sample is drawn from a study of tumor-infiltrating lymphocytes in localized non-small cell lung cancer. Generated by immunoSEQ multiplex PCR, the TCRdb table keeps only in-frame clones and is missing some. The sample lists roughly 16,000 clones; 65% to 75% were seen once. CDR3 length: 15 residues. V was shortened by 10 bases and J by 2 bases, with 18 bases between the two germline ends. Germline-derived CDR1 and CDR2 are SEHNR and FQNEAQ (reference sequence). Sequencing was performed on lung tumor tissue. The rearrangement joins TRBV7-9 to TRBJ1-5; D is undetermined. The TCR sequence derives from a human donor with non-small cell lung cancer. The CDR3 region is CATTERRRRNQPQHF. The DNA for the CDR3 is TGTGCCACCACCGAGAGGAGACGGCGCAATCAGCCCCAGCATTTT.